What follows is one TCR beta chain and its context. This record belongs to a study of Ad26.COV2.S vaccination and SARS-CoV-2 variants. Indicated treatment: 15 to 20 received Ad26.COV2.S at low or high dose, single or two shots; about 5 received placebo; per-sample allocation not given. Sampling happened 63 days after the first vaccine or placebo injection. Germline loops: CDR1 MNHEY, CDR2 SVGAGI. V lost 6 bases to trimming and J lost 9 bases; unmatched junction nucleotides: 5. The CDR3 sequence is 15 residues long. Method: immunoSEQ multiplex PCR; TCRdb's copy keeps in-frame clones and lacks some. There are 350,000 to 500,000 clones in the sample; 80% to 95% occur only once, and 9.5% to 15% lies in the top ten.

The rearrangement uses TRBV6-5 and TRBJ2-1; 16 bases agree with TRBD2. The source material was peripheral blood, sampled in a trial of Ad26.COV2.S vaccine versus placebo. The source is a person between 18 and 59 years old who received the Ad26.COV2.S COVID-19 vaccine or a placebo. In DNA form, the CDR3 reads TGTGCCAGCAGCGTAGGGACTAGCGGGAGGGGTGAGCAGTTCTTC. Translation gives CASSVGTSGRGEQFF.